The 26 T cell receptor beta chains in this list originate from one sample, sequenced in a study of T cells in Graves' hyperthyroidism and ophthalmopathy. RNA transcripts gave rise to amplified TCR beta CDR3 regions. TCR CDR3 underwent first-round RT-PCR with the HTBI primer set. MiXCR, run by TCRdb on the multiplex PCR reads, gives a single entry per CDR3 protein. The repertoire holds about 700,000 distinct CDR3 sequences, 14% seen once, with roughly 10% in the top ten. The material sequenced was blood. The receptors derive from a woman aged 18-29 years with Graves' hyperthyroidism.

The chain employs TRBV6-2 or TRBV6-3 and TRBJ2-1; 7 nucleotides agree with TRBD2. The CDR3 has 14 residues. J gave up 6 bases and V 4 bases, and 6 bases lay outside the gene matches. Germline values: CDR1 MNHEY, CDR2 SVGEGT. The CDR3 region is CASSLGLWPNEQFF. CDR3 DNA: TGTGCCAGCAGTTTGGGACTATGGCCCAATGAGCAGTTCTTC.

This chain connects TRBV20-1 to TRBJ1-6; D uncertain. V was pared by 0 bases and J by 0 bases, with 21 bases between. The V gene's germline CDR1 is DFQATT and CDR2 SNEGSKA (reference sequence). The CDR3 length is 20 residues. The CDR3 is CSARDPLQHGVSSYNSPLHF. CDR3 DNA sequence: TGCAGTGCTAGAGATCCCCTCCAGCATGGTGTGAGCTCCTATAATTCACCCCTCCACTTT.

This clonotype appeared many times. The gene calls are TRBV6-6 and TRBJ1-2, with a possible D match to TRBD1 (5 bases). The CDR3 is made up of 20 amino acids. Trimming took off 2 bases at V and 1 base at J, with 26 bases between the two ends. In germline, CDR1 is MNHNY, CDR2 SVGAGI (reference sequence). The DNA for the CDR3 is TGTGCCAGCAGTTACGGGCAGGGTGGGGAAACCCACCCCTTTAACTATGGCTACACCTTC. Its protein is CASSYGQGGETHPFNYGYTF.

This clonotype was found a few times. The genes are TRBV11-2 and TRBJ2-3, with D perhaps matching TRBD1 (5 bases). The V gene's germline CDR1 is SGHAT and CDR2 FQNNGV. V shed 1 base and J shed 1 base, with 15 bases lying between them. The CDR3 consists of 17 residues. For the CDR3, the DNA is TGTGCCAGCAGCTTAGTGGACGTTGGGGCTGGCACAGATACGCAGTATTTT. This codes for CASSLVDVGAGTDTQYF.

This clonotype was observed a handful of times. The chain is built from TRBV5-4 and TRBJ2-1; D may be TRBD1 (6 bases). CDR3 size: 19 residues. Trimming shortened V by 1 base and J by 0 bases, and 20 bases separated the two germline ends. Germline CDR1 reads SGHNT; CDR2 reads YYREEE (reference sequence). CDR3 protein: CASSLKGVSDSYSYNEQFF. CDR3 coding DNA: TGTGCCAGCAGCTTGAAAGGCGTATCGGACAGCTACTCCTACAATGAGCAGTTCTTC. Using reference TRBV5-4 and TRBJ2-1 for the parts outside the CDR3, the full variable domain is ETGVTQSPTHLIKTRGQQVTLRCSSQSGHNTVSWYQQALGQGPQFIFQYYREEENGRGNFPPRFSGLQFPNYSSELNVNALELDDSALYLCASSLKGVSDSYSYNEQFFGPGTRLTVL.

The chain recombines TRBV6-1 with TRBJ2-1; 11 positions match TRBD2. V gave up 8 bases and J gave up 5 bases; unmatched junction bases: 5. The V gene's germline CDR1 is MNHNS and CDR2 SASEGT. The CDR3 runs 14 residues. The CDR3 coding sequence is TGTGCCAGCGGGCTAGCGGGAGGCAACAATGAGCAGTTCTTC. Its protein product is CASGLAGGNNEQFF.

The chain employs TRBV2 and TRBJ2-5; no definite D call. Germline lookup yields CDR1 SNHLY and CDR2 FYNNEI. V was pared by 7 bases and J by 4 bases, with 13 bases between. The CDR3 runs to 13 residues. For the CDR3, the DNA is TGTGCCAGCACCCGGTCCACGGGAGAGACCCAGTACTTC. This codes for CASTRSTGETQYF. Full variable domain (missing parts from reference TRBV2 and TRBJ2-5): EPEVTQTPSHQVTQMGQEVILRCVPISNHLYFYWYRQILGQKVEFLVSFYNNEISEKSEIFDDQFSVERPDGSNFTLKIRSTKLEDSAMYFCASTRSTGETQYFGPGTRLLVL.

The chain joins TRBV9 to TRBJ2-1; no definite D call. The CDR3 consists of 14 residues. Germline V gene lookup returns CDR1 SGDLS and CDR2 YYNGEE. V lost 0 bases and J lost 8, with 12 bases in between. The CDR3 here is CASSVGPYRDEQFF. CDR3 DNA: TGTGCCAGCAGCGTAGGTCCCTATAGGGATGAGCAGTTCTTC.

This clonotype came up many times. V is TRBV2 and J is TRBJ2-7, with TRBD2 matching 7 bases. This CDR3 has 13 amino acids. V lost 7 bases, J lost 6 bases, and 9 bases stayed unmatched. Germline lookup yields CDR1 SNHLY and CDR2 FYNNEI. CDR3 region: CASTGGGEGEQYF. The CDR3 nucleotides read TGTGCCAGCACCGGGGGAGGGGAGGGCGAGCAGTACTTC.

This rearrangement joins TRBV24-1 to TRBJ2-5; 9 bases map to TRBD2. The germline gives CDR1 KGHDR, CDR2 SFDVKD. With 3 bases clipped from V and 4 bases from J, the junction kept 14 bases outside the gene matches. CDR3 length equals 18 residues. CDR3 residues: CATSDRLAGPGGIETQYF. For the CDR3, the DNA is TGTGCCACCAGTGATCGCCTAGCGGGACCAGGAGGAATAGAGACCCAGTACTTC.

This clonotype was counted ten times or more. V gene TRBV29-1 combines with J gene TRBJ1-1, with 7 positions matching TRBD1. CDR1 is SQVTM and CDR2 is ANQGSEA in the germline V gene. Germline trimming cut 7 bases from V and 0 bases from J; bases unmatched to any gene: 8. CDR3 size: 14 residues. In DNA form, the CDR3 reads TGCAGCGACCGAATCAGGGGGATGAACACTGAAGCTTTCTTT. Residues: CSDRIRGMNTEAFF.

This clonotype appeared a few times. The chain joins TRBV24-1 to TRBJ1-1, with a weak D call TRBD1 (6 bases). The CDR3 is 13 amino acids. Per germline, CDR1 KGHDR and CDR2 SFDVKD. Trimming removed 3 bases from V and 8 bases from J, with 12 bases in between. The CDR3 is CATSDPRTEEAFF. In DNA, the CDR3 is TGTGCCACCAGTGATCCCCGGACAGAGGAAGCTTTCTTT.

In DNA, the CDR3 is TGTGCCAGCAGCTTCGTGTCGATGAACACCGGGGAGCTGTTTTTT. It yields the protein CASSFVSMNTGELFF. V gene TRBV11-2 combines with J gene TRBJ2-2; no reliable D call. Between the trimmed V and J ends, which lost 3 bases and 1 base, there was a span of 9 bases. This CDR3 is built from 15 residues. Per the germline V gene, CDR1 is SGHAT and CDR2 is FQNNGV.

Concerning this clonotype: This clone may be a read error of a much larger clone one base away. CDR3 loop: CASSHGLADTGELFF. CDR3 sequence (DNA): TGTGCCAGCAGCCATGGACTAGCGGACACCGGGGAGCTGTTTTTT. The V call is TRBV14, the J call TRBJ2-2; 10 positions agree with TRBD2. The junction had 1 base not matched to a gene; V was cut back by 3 bases and J by 3 bases. The CDR3 sequence is 15 residues long. Germline CDR1 is SGHDN and CDR2 is FVKESK.

This clonotype has ten or more counts. The chain links TRBV24-1 to TRBJ1-2; 10 bases are a match to TRBD1. Germline CDR1 is KGHDR and CDR2 is SFDVKD. This CDR3 is 14 amino acids long. V was pared by 7 bases and J by 5 bases, with 6 bases of the junction left unmatched. The DNA for the CDR3 is TGTGCCACCAGCGACAGGGGGCGCGTTTATGGCTACACCTTC. This sequence encodes CATSDRGRVYGYTF.

The V and J genes are TRBV24-1 and TRBJ2-1; 10 nucleotides match TRBD1. CDR1 is KGHDR, CDR2 SFDVKD, per germline. The CDR3 totals 19 residues. V lost 2 bases and J lost 4; bases outside the gene matches: 13. The CDR3 reads CATSDWRRDRGLKYNEQFF. In DNA, the CDR3 is TGTGCCACCAGTGATTGGAGAAGGGACAGGGGCCTAAAGTACAATGAGCAGTTCTTC.

This clonotype was seen ten or more times. The CDR3 region is CASSPGPPADTQYF. CDR3 nucleotides: TGTGCCAGCAGCCCGGGACCCCCGGCAGATACGCAGTATTTT. This sequence joins TRBV7-3 and TRBJ2-3; D may correspond to TRBD1 or TRBD2 (5 bases each). Germline values: CDR1 SGHTA, CDR2 FQGTGA. This CDR3 comprises 14 residues. V was pared by 5 bases and J by 4 bases, with 13 bases between.

This clonotype was seen many times. The chain has TRBV24-1 and TRBJ1-5; 9 bases fit TRBD1. V lost 3 bases to trimming and J lost 5 bases; unmatched junction nucleotides: 4. This CDR3 has 15 amino acids. The germline CDR1 and CDR2 sequences are KGHDR and SFDVKD. The CDR3 DNA is TGTGCCACCAGTGATGGACAGGGGCGGTATCAGCCCCAGCATTTT. Its translation: CATSDGQGRYQPQHF.

This clonotype has a count of ten or more. The chain carries TRBV30 and TRBJ2-7; 8 bases map to TRBD1. Losses at the gene ends were 4 bases for V and 2 bases for J; bases not matched to a gene: 4. Germline values: CDR1 GTSNPN, CDR2 SVGIG (reference sequence). The CDR3 runs 13 residues. The CDR3 DNA reads as TGTGCCTGGAACCCGGACAGGGCCTACGAGCAGTACTTC. It encodes CAWNPDRAYEQYF.

Details on this clonotype: A read error is possible here, since a much larger clone lies one base away. The V and J genes are TRBV10-3 and TRBJ2-7; tentative D call: TRBD2 (5 bases). V lost 2 bases and J lost 2, with 13 bases in between. The V gene's germline CDR1 is ENHRY and CDR2 SYGVKD. The CDR3 loop spans 15 amino acids. This chain's CDR3 is CAISEPAVRAYEQYF. The CDR3 DNA is TGTGCCATCAGTGAGCCAGCGGTTAGAGCCTACGAGCAGTACTTC.

The sample holds many counts of this clonotype. The genes are TRBV20-1 and TRBJ2-7; 9 nucleotides line up with TRBD2. The CDR3 length is 14 residues. Germline V gene data show CDR1 as DFQATT and CDR2 as SNEGSKA (reference sequence). V shed 1 base, J shed 3 bases, and the junction held 4 bases outside the gene matches. The CDR3 bases are TGCAGTGCTAGAGGCCTAGCGGGGAACTACGAGCAGTACTTC. This translates into CSARGLAGNYEQYF.

V usage is TRBV14 and J usage is TRBJ2-1, with D perhaps given as TRBD1 or TRBD2 (6 bases each). Germline V lookup: CDR1 SGHDN, CDR2 FVKESK. CDR3 length: 20 residues. The V end lost 3 bases, the J end lost 7 bases, and 31 bases lay between the germline ends. CDR3 protein: CASSHLKAGGSYRVPNEQFF. In nucleotides, the CDR3 is TGTGCCAGCAGCCATTTAAAGGCCGGGGGTAGTTACAGGGTCCCGAATGAGCAGTTCTTC.

This clonotype was observed at least ten times. The chain couples TRBV6-1 to TRBJ1-2, with a weak D call TRBD1 (6 bases). The V and J ends lost 6 bases and 8 bases respectively, with 22 bases between them. The CDR3 consists of 15 residues. In germline, CDR1 is MNHNS, CDR2 SASEGT. Written as DNA, the CDR3 is TGTGCCAGCAGCTCGGGCTGGGGGGGAAGGGGGGGCTACACCTTC. This sequence encodes CASSSGWGGRGGYTF.

This clonotype was seen at least ten times. The V call is TRBV28, the J call TRBJ2-1; 7 nucleotides line up with TRBD2. CDR1 is MDHEN and CDR2 is SYDVKM in the germline V gene. V lost 3 bases, J lost 1 base, and 6 bases stayed unmatched. The CDR3 is made up of 16 amino acids. For the CDR3, the DNA is TGTGCCAGCAGTTTCGTACCTAGCGGTTCCTACAATGAGCAGTTCTTC. Its translation is CASSFVPSGSYNEQFF.

This clonotype was observed a few times. V gene TRBV7-9 combines with J gene TRBJ2-7, with D possibly being TRBD1 (5 bases). The V gene's germline CDR1 is SEHNR and CDR2 FQNEAQ (reference sequence). The CDR3 runs to 19 residues. V dropped 2 bases and J dropped 0 bases, with 23 bases sitting between them. As DNA, the CDR3 is TGTGCCAGCAGCTTATCTGCCCTTCAGACAGAAGTGCGCTCCTACGAGCAGTACTTC. Its translation: CASSLSALQTEVRSYEQYF.

This clonotype has only a few counts. The chain joins TRBV7-9 to TRBJ1-5; no clear D. The CDR3 spans 14 residues. With 4 bases removed from V and 7 bases from J, the gap between germline ends came to 14 bases. The germline gives CDR1 SEHNR, CDR2 FQNEAQ (reference sequence). CDR3: CASSSDIYGQPQHF. DNA for the CDR3: TGTGCCAGCAGCTCTGACATCTACGGGCAGCCCCAGCATTTT.